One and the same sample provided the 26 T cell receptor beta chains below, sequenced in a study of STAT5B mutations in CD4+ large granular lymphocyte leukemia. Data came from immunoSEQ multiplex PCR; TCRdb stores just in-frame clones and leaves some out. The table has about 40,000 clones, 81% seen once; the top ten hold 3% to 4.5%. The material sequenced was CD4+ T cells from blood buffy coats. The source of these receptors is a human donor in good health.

The CDR3 bases are TGTGCCAGCAGCTTGTTACTGGGTTCACCCCTCCACTTT. It is translated as CASSLLLGSPLHF. This chain connects TRBV5-6 to TRBJ1-6; D call uncertain. Germline V gives CDR1 SGHDT, CDR2 YYEEEE. The CDR3 has 13 amino acids. The V gene lost 1 base and the J gene lost 9 bases, with 8 bases spanning the gap.

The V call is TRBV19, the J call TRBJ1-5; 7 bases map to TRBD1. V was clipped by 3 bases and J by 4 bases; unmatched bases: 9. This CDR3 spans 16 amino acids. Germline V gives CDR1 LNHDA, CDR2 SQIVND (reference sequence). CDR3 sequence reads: CASSILTGQANQPQHF. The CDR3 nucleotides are TGTGCCAGTAGTATCTTGACAGGACAGGCGAATCAGCCCCAGCATTTT.

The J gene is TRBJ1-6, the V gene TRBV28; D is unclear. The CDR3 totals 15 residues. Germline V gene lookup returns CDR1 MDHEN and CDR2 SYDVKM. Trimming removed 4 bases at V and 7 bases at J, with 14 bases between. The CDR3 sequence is CASSSGPYLNSPLHF. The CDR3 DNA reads TGTGCCAGCAGTTCAGGACCGTATTTGAATTCACCCCTCCACTTT.

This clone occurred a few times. The CDR3 here is CASIIGGYEQYF. CDR3 nucleotides: TGCGCCAGCATTATCGGGGGCTACGAGCAGTACTTC. The J gene is TRBJ2-7, the V gene TRBV10-1; a possible D gene is TRBD2 (6 bases). V was clipped by 7 bases and J by 3 bases, with 10 bases between them. Germline-derived CDR1 and CDR2 are WNHNN and SYGVQD (reference sequence). The CDR3 is 12 residues long.

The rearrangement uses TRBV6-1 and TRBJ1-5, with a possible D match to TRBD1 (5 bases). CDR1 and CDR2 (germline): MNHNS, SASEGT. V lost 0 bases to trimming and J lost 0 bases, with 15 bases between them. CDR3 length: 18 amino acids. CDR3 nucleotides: TGTGCCAGCAGTGAAGCCAGAGGGACGGATCTTAGCAATCAGCCCCAGCATTTT. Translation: CASSEARGTDLSNQPQHF.

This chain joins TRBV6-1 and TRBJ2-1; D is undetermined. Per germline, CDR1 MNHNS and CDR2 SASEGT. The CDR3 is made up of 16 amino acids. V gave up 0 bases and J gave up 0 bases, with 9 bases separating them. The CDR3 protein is CASSEAYGYSYNEQFF. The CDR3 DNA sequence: TGTGCCAGCAGTGAAGCGTACGGATACTCCTACAATGAGCAGTTCTTC.

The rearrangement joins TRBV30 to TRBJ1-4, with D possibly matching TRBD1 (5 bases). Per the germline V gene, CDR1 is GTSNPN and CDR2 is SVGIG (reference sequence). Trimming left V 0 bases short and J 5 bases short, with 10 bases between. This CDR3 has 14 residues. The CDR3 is CAWSVQVSNEKLFF. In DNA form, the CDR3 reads TGTGCCTGGAGTGTACAGGTCTCGAATGAAAAACTGTTTTTT.

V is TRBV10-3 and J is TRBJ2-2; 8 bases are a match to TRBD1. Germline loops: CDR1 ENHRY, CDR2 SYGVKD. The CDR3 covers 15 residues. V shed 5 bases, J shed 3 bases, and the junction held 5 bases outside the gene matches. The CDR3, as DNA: TGTGCCATCAGTTCTTGGACAGGGTACACCGGGGAGCTGTTTTTT. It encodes CAISSWTGYTGELFF.

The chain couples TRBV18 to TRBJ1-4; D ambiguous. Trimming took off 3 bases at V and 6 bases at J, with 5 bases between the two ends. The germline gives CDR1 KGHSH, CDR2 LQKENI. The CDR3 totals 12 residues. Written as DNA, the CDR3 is TGTGCCAGCTCACCCTCCTATGAAAAACTGTTTTTT. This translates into CASSPSYEKLFF. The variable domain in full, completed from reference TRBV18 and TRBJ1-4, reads NAGVMQNPRHLVRRRGQEARLRCSPMKGHSHVYWYRQLPEEGLKFMVYLQKENIIDESGMPKERFSAEFPKEGPSILRIQQVVRGDSAAYFCASSPSYEKLFFGSGTQLSVL.

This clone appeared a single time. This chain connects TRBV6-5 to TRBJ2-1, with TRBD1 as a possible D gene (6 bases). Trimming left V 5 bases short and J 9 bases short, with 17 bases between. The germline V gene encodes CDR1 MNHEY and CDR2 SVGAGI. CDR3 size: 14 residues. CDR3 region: CASSGFSGAGEQFF. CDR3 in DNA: TGTGCCAGCAGTGGCTTCTCAGGGGCCGGTGAGCAGTTCTTC.

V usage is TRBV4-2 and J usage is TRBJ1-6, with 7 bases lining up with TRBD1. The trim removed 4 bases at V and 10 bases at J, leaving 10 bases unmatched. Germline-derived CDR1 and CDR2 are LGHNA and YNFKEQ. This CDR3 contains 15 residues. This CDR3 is CASSPAGTEGSPLHF. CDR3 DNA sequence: TGTGCCAGCAGCCCTGCCGGGACAGAGGGGTCACCCCTCCACTTT.

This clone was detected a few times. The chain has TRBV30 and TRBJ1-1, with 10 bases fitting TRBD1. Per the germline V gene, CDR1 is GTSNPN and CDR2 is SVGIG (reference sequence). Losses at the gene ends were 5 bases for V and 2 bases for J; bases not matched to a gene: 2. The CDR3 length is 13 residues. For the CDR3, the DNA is TGTGCCTGGGAGACAGGGGGCAACACTGAAGCTTTCTTT. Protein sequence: CAWETGGNTEAFF.

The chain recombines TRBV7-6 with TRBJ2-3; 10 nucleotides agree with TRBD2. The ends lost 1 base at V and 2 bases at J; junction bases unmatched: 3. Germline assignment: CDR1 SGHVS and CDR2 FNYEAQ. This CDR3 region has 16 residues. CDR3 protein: CASSLVLAGFTDTQYF. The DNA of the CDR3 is TGTGCCAGCAGCTTAGTACTAGCGGGATTCACAGATACGCAGTATTTT.

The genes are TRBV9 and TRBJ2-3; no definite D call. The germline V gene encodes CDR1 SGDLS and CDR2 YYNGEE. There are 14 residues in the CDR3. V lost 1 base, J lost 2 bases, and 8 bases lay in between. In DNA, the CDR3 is TGTGCCAGCAGCGTAAGGTCCAACACAGATACGCAGTATTTT. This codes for CASSVRSNTDTQYF.

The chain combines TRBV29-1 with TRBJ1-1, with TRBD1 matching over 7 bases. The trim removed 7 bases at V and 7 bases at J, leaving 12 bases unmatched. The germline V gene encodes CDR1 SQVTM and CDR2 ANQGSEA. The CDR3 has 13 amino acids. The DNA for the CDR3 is TGCAGCGCTCGGACAGGTGGGGTCGGTGAAGCTTTCTTT. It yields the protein CSARTGGVGEAFF.

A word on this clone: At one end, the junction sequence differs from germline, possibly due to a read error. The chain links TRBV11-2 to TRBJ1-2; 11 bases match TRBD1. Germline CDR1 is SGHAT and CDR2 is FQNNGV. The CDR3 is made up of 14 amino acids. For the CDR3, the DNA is TGTGCCAGCAGCTTAGAGGGGACAGGGGGAGGCTACGCCTTC. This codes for CASSLEGTGGGYAF.

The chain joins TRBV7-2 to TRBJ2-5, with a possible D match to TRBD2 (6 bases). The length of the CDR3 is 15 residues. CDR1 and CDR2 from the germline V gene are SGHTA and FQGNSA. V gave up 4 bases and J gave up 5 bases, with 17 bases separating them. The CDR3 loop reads CASSSGLLGGETQYF. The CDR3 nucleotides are TGTGCCAGCAGCTCCGGACTCCTAGGAGGGGAGACCCAGTACTTC.

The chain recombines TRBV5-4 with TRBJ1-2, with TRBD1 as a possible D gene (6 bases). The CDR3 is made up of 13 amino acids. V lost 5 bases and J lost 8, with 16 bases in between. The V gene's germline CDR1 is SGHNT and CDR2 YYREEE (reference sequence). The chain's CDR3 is CASRQGPAEGYTF. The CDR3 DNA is TGTGCCAGCAGGCAGGGGCCCGCCGAGGGCTACACCTTC.

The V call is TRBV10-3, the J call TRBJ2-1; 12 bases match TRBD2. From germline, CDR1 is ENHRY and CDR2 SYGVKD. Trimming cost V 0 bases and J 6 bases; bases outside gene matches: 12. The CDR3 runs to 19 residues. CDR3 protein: CAISESVWGLAGSVNEQFF. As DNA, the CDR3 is TGTGCCATCAGTGAGTCCGTTTGGGGACTAGCGGGTTCTGTCAATGAGCAGTTCTTC.

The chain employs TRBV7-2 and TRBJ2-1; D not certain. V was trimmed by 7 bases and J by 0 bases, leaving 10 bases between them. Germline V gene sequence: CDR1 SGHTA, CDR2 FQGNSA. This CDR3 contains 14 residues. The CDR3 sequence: CASTLGSSYNEQFF. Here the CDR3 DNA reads TGTGCCAGCACCTTGGGCTCCTCCTACAATGAGCAGTTCTTC.

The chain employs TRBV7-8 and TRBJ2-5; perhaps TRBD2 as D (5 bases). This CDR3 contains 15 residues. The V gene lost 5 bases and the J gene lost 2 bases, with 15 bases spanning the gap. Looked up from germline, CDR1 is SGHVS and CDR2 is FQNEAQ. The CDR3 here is CASSLFEGPQETQYF. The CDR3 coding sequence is TGTGCCAGCAGCCTCTTCGAGGGCCCGCAAGAGACCCAGTACTTC.

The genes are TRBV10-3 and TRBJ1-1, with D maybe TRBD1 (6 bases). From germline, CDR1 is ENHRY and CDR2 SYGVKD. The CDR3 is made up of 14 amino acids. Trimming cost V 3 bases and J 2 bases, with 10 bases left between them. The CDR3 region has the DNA TGTGCCATCAGTGATGGGGGGGCTAACACTGAAGCTTTCTTT. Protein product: CAISDGGANTEAFF.

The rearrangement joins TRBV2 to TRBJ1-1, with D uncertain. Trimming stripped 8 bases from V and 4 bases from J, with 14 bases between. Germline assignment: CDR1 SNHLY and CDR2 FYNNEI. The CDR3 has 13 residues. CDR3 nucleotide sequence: TGTGCCAGCCTGGGGTTGAGGAGCACTGAAGCTTTCTTT. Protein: CASLGLRSTEAFF.

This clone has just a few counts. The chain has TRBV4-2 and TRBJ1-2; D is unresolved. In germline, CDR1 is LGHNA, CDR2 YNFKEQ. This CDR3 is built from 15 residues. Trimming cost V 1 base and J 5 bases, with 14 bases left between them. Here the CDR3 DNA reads TGTGCCAGCAGCCAAGGCCTAGGGTCCGGGTATGGCTACACCTTC. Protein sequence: CASSQGLGSGYGYTF.

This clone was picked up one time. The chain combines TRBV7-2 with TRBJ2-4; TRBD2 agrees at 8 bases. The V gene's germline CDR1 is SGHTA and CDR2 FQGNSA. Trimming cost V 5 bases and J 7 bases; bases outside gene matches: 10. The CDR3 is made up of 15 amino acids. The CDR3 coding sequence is TGTGCCAGCAGCCGAATCGGAGCGGGAGTTAACATTCAGTACTTC. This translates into CASSRIGAGVNIQYF.

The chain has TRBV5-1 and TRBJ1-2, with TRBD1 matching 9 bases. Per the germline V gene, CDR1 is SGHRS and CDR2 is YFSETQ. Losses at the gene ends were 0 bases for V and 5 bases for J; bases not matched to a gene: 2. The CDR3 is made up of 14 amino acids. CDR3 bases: TGCGCCAGCAGCTTGGGGACAGGGGAGTATGGCTACACCTTC. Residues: CASSLGTGEYGYTF.